This T cell receptor beta chain was captured in a study of T cells after yellow fever vaccination. Study as a whole: Any fraction with a low cell number was prepared using SMART-Seq v4 Ultra Low Input. Whole-study results and caveats: CD4 and CD8 compartments shared a small share of clonotypes, likely from convergent recombination. The secondary T-cell response peaked on day 5, not day 15, but was weaker.

This clonotype was counted ten times or more. V dropped 9 bases and J dropped 2 bases, with 15 bases sitting between them. CDR1 and CDR2 from the germline V gene are LNHDA and SQIVND (reference sequence). The CDR3 has 14 amino acids. TCRdb recomputed calls from the 5' RACE reads with MiXCR, one row per CDR3 protein. The sample contains about 32,000 distinct CDR3 sequences, over 9.5% of which appear only once. The sequence was obtained from a man between 18 and 29 years old who received the YFV17D yellow fever vaccine. The source was PBMCs, either bulk or a sorted T-cell subset (CD4+, CD8+, memory, or dextramer-sorted; not recorded which), collected less than 16 days after the first yellow fever vaccination. V is TRBV19 and J is TRBJ2-3; tentatively, D is TRBD1 (6 bases). The CDR3: CASRQEHATDTQYF. As DNA, the CDR3 is TGTGCCAGCCGACAGGAGCACGCCACAGATACGCAGTATTTT.